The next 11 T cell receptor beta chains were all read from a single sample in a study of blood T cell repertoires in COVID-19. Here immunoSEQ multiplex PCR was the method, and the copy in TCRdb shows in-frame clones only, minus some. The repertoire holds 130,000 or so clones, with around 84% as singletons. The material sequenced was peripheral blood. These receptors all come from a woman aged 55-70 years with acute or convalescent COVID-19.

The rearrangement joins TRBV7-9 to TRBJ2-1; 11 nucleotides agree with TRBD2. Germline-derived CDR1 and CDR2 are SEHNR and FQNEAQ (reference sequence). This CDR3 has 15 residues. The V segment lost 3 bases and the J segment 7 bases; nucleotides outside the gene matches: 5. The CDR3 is CASSFTSGGTNEQFF. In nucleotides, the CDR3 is TGTGCCAGCAGCTTCACTAGCGGGGGTACGAATGAGCAGTTCTTC.

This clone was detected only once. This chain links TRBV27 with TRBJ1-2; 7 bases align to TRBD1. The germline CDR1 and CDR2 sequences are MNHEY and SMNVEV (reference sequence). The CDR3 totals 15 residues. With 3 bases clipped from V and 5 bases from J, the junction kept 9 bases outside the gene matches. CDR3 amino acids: CASSLGGGGGYGYTF. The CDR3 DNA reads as TGTGCCAGCAGTTTGGGTGGAGGGGGCGGTTATGGCTACACCTTC.

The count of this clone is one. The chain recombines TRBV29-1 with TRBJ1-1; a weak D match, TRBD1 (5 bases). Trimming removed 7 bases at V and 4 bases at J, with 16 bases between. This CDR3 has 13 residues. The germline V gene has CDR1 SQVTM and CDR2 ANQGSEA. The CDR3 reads CSAWGRAGTEAFF. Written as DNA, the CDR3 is TGCAGCGCCTGGGGGAGGGCTGGCACTGAAGCTTTCTTT.

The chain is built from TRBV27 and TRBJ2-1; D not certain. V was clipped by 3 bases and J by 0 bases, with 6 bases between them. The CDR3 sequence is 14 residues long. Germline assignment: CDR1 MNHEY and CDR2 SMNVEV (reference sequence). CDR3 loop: CASSFSSSYNEQFF. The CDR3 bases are TGTGCCAGCAGTTTTTCCAGCTCCTACAATGAGCAGTTCTTC.

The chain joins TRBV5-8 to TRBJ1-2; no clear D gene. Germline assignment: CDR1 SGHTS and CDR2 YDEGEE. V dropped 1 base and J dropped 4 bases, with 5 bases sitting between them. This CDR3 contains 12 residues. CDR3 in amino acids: CASSLPVYGYTF. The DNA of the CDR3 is TGTGCCAGCAGCTTGCCGGTCTATGGCTACACCTTC.

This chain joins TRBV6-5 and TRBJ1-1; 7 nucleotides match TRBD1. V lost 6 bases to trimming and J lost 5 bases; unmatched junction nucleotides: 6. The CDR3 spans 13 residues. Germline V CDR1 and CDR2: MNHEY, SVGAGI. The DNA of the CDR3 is TGTGCCAGCAGCCCGACAGGGTGGACTGAAGCTTTCTTT. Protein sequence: CASSPTGWTEAFF.

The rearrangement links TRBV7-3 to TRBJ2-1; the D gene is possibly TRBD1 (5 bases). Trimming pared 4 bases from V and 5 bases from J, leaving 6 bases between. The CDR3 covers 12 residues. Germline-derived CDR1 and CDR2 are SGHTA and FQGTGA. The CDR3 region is CASSSQDNEQFF. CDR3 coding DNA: TGTGCCAGCAGCTCACAGGACAATGAGCAGTTCTTC.

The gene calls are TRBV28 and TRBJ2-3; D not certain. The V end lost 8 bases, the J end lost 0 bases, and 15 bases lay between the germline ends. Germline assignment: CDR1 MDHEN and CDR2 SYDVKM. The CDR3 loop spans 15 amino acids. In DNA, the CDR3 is TGTGCCAGCGGCTCCGAGCGTGGTAGCACAGATACGCAGTATTTT. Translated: CASGSERGSTDTQYF.

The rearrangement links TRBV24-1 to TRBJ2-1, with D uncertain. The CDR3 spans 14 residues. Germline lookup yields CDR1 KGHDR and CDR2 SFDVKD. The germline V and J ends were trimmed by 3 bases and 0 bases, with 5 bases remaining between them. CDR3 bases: TGTGCCACCAGTGATCTGAGCTCCTACAATGAGCAGTTCTTC. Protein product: CATSDLSSYNEQFF.

The CDR3 nucleotides read TGTGCCAGCAGCCAAGAGTCTGCGGGGGGGCCAGATACGCAGTATTTT. Protein: CASSQESAGGPDTQYF. The V call is TRBV4-2, the J call TRBJ2-3; TRBD2 matches at 9 bases. The CDR3 has 16 amino acids. The germline V gene has CDR1 LGHNA and CDR2 YNFKEQ. Losses at the gene ends were 0 bases for V and 4 bases for J; bases not matched to a gene: 5.

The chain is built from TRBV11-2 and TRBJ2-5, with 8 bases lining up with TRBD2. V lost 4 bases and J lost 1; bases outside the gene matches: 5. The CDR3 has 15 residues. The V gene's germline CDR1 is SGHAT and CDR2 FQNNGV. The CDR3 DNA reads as TGTGCCAGCAGCTACCGCGGGGGGCTCCAAGAGACCCAGTACTTC. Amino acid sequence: CASSYRGGLQETQYF.